This TCR beta chain was identified during a study of naive and memory T cell subsets. Two oligonucleotides, mixed equimolar, formed the beta constant-region primer covering TRBC1 and TRBC2. Nested alpha and beta constant-region primers with the SP2 primer drove four PCR rounds on ligated cDNA. TCRdb processed the UMI-ligation and nested PCR reads anew with MiXCR; each CDR3 protein has one entry. The sample contains around 160,000 distinct CDR3 sequences, about 23% of which appear only once. In regard to this clonotype: The antigen is unknown.

Study results and caveats: A few larger clonotypes appeared in naive repertoires, especially CD8, possibly memory cells re-expressing CD45RA.

Germline loops: CDR1 SGDLS, CDR2 YYNGEE. This CDR3 is 14 amino acids long. The V end lost 1 base, the J end lost 0 bases, and 7 bases lay between the germline ends. The sequence came from a human donor in good health. The sample taken for sequencing was naive CD4+ T cells from blood. The rearrangement uses TRBV9 and TRBJ1-1; D not certain. The CDR3 DNA reads TGTGCCAGCAGCGTAACAAGCCTGAACACTGAAGCTTTCTTT. Translated, it gives CASSVTSLNTEAFF.